The clone carrying this TCR beta chain was observed a few times. Its specificity is not known. V lost 5 bases to trimming and J lost 10 bases, with 21 bases between them. CDR3 length: 16 residues. Germline V gene sequence: CDR1 MNHNS, CDR2 SASEGT. The sample belongs to a study of identical twins. MiXCR was run by TCRdb on the 5' RACE reads, yielding one entry per CDR3 protein. In the table there are a few hundred thousand distinct CDR3 sequences, roughly 26% of which are singletons. Study-wide results and limits: Diverse VJ usage suggested most zero-insertion clonotypes were not invariant T cells.

These data also formed part of another study, on T cells expressing NK-cell markers. From that paper: An anti-gamma-delta TCR antibody restricted sorting to alpha-beta TCR T cells in several experiments.

The V and J genes are TRBV6-1 and TRBJ1-6; no reliable D call. Sequenced sample: CD4+ T cells sorted from blood. This sequence originates from a woman younger than 35 in good health. The CDR3 here is CASSTRREGPRSPLHF. In nucleotides, the CDR3 is TGTGCCAGCAGTACCCGGAGGGAGGGTCCTCGGTCACCCCTCCACTTT.